This T cell receptor (beta chain) was recovered during a study of blood T cell repertoires in COVID-19. Study details: Samples representing acute and convalescent COVID-19 were sourced from the United States, Italy and Spain. T cells, B-cell-depleted T cells, or PBMCs supplied cDNA or gDNA.

Germline V gene sequence: CDR1 SGHAT, CDR2 FQDESV (reference sequence). V was trimmed by 0 bases and J by 6 bases, leaving 12 bases between them. There are 15 residues in the CDR3. Authors' processing steps: Amplification from reference gene primers served as the basis for estimated nucleated cell counts. Assay: immunoSEQ multiplex PCR; the TCRdb copy retains only in-frame clones and omits some. That table gives V, J and clone size, and the DNA gave D and trimming. The table lists about 74,000 clones, 70% to 90% of them singletons, with around a third in the top ten. The source is a man between 65 and 80 years old with acute or convalescent COVID-19. Sample: peripheral blood. The chain recombines TRBV11-1 with TRBJ2-1; D may be TRBD1 (7 bases). In nucleotides, the CDR3 is TGTGCCAGCAGCTTAGCGCGGGGACAGTTCAATGAGCAGTTCTTC. The encoded protein is CASSLARGQFNEQFF.